Listed below are T cell receptor beta chains from one sample, sequenced in a study of monozygotic twins with inflammatory bowel disease. TCRdb reprocessed the 5' RACE reads and stores each CDR3 protein as one record, lacking DNA. The listing contains about 300,000 distinct CDR3 sequences. The sequencing sample was made of blood. These receptors came from a human donor with ulcerative colitis or Crohn's disease, or a healthy co-twin of an affected twin (not recorded which). CDR3s include the opening cysteine and the closing phenylalanine or tryptophan.

CDR3	V	J
CASSQVGGVNTGELFF	TRBV4-3	TRBJ2-2
CASSLASSYNEQFF	TRBV5-5	TRBJ2-1
CASSLELYSPLHF	TRBV27	TRBJ1-6
CASSDKSQSPRSYEQYF	TRBV5-1	TRBJ2-7
CASSQVKGSAEAFF	TRBV5-4	TRBJ1-1
CASSFGTGGWADTEAFF	TRBV5-1	TRBJ1-1
CASSLGRNHNEQFF	TRBV7-7	TRBJ2-1
CSALSSGGYEQFF	TRBV29-1	TRBJ2-1
CASKKAGTVMPHEQFF	TRBV6-2/TRBV6-3	TRBJ2-1
CASSLFGAPEAFF	TRBV27	TRBJ1-1
CASTPRGTNTEAFF	TRBV3-1	TRBJ1-1
CASSLGSGNEQYF	TRBV7-9	TRBJ2-7
CATSDSQGANQPQHF	TRBV24-1	TRBJ1-5
CASSTWGEKLFF	TRBV12-3/TRBV12-4	TRBJ1-4
CATSRSNLPGANVLTF	TRBV15	TRBJ2-6
CASSTWGQTFSLNTEAFF	TRBV27	TRBJ1-1
CASSFEGTFSGNTIYF	TRBV28	TRBJ1-3
CASSFNTPPAFF	TRBV5-6	TRBJ1-1
CASTATGAGNTEAFF	TRBV28	TRBJ1-1
CASSLRIQETQYF	TRBV7-2	TRBJ2-5
CASSYPTRGGRNEQFF	TRBV6-2/TRBV6-3	TRBJ2-1
CASSLGPGLGEQYF	TRBV4-3	TRBJ2-7
CASSQEGGRNTEAFF	TRBV4-3	TRBJ1-1
CASSSGTAHGYTF	TRBV12-3/TRBV12-4	TRBJ1-2
CASSLTPLAGSSGANVLTF	TRBV7-3	TRBJ2-6
CASSQEGQGQSPLHF	TRBV4-3	TRBJ1-6
CASSTRGLADTEAFF	TRBV7-8	TRBJ1-1
CASSEAGTSGRAPRNEQFF	TRBV6-1	TRBJ2-1
CASSLIGGYQETQYF	TRBV5-6	TRBJ2-5
CASSPTAGINNEQFF	TRBV18	TRBJ2-1
CSANKDTDTQYF	TRBV20-1	TRBJ2-3
CSATTQNTDTQYF	TRBV20-1	TRBJ2-3
CASSLQPNSPLHF	TRBV7-2	TRBJ1-6
CASSRAAGRQGFYEQYF	TRBV28	TRBJ2-7
CASSDGGSSGANVPTF	TRBV25-1	TRBJ2-6
CASSQDPRSVNSYNEQFF	TRBV3-1	TRBJ2-1
CATSRDEGGGYWKFF	TRBV15	TRBJ2-1
CASSQVYGGGASYEQFF	TRBV4-3	TRBJ2-1
CASSLLAGSYYEQFF	TRBV5-1	TRBJ2-1
CASSSLGSNQPQHF	TRBV7-8	TRBJ1-5
CSASPPVWDNEQFF	TRBV20-1	TRBJ2-1
CASSRGGLNEQFF	TRBV7-9	TRBJ2-1
CASSSTWSDGFSGANVLTF	TRBV9	TRBJ2-6
CASSPSGQGLNYGYTF	TRBV18	TRBJ1-2
CASSDESGLAGSQFF	TRBV28	TRBJ2-1
CASSSTASNSPLHF	TRBV7-2	TRBJ1-6
CSARVIRGDLGTEQPQHF	TRBV20-1	TRBJ1-5
CASSVDPARVETQYF	TRBV9	TRBJ2-5